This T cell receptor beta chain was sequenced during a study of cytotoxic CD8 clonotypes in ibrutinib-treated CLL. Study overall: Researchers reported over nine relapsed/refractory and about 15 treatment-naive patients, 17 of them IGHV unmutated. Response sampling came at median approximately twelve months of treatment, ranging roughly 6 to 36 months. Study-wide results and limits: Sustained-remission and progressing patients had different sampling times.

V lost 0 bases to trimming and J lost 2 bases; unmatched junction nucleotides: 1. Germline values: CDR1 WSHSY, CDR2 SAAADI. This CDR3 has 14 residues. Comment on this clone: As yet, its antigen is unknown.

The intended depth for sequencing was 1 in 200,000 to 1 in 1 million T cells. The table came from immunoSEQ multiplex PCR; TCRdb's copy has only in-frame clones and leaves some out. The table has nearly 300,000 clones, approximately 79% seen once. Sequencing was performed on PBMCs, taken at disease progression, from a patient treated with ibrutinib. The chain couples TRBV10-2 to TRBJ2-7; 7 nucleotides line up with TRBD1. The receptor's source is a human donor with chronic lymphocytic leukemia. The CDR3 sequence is CASSESGGPYEQYF. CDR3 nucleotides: TGCGCCAGCAGTGAGTCAGGGGGCCCCTACGAGCAGTACTTC.